This T cell receptor beta chain was sequenced in a study of control samples from healthy donors and cancer patients. Profiled with immunoSEQ multiplex PCR; TCRdb holds only in-frame clones, not every one. The profile shows 95,000 to 150,000 clones, approximately 91% of them singletons. Germline V lookup: CDR1 MNHNS, CDR2 SASEGT. Trimming cost V 1 base and J 2 bases, with 11 bases left between them. This CDR3 contains 15 residues. This sequence was found in a woman aged 18 to 35 in good health. The sample consisted of blood. The gene calls are TRBV6-1 and TRBJ2-5; a possible D gene is TRBD1 (6 bases). The CDR3 loop reads CASSEGPGQQETQYF. The CDR3 DNA reads as TGTGCCAGCAGTGAAGGGCCTGGACAGCAAGAGACCCAGTACTTC.